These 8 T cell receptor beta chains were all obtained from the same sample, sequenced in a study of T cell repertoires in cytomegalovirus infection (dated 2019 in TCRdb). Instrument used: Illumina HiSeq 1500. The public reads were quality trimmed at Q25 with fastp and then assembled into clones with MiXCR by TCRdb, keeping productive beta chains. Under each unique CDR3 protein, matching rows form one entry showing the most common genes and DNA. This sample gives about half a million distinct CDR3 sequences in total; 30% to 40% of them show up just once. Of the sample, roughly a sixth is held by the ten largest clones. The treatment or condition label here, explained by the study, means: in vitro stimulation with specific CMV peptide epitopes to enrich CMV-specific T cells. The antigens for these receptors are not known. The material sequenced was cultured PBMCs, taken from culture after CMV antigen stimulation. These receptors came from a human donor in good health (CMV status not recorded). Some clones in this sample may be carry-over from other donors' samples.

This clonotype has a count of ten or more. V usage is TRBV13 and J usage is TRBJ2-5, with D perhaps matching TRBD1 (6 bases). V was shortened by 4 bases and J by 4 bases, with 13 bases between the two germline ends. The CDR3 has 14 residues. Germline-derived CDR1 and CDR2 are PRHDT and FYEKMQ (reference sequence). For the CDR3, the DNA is TGTGCCAGCAGCTCCTCATCGACAGGAGAGACCCAGTACTTC. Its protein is CASSSSSTGETQYF.

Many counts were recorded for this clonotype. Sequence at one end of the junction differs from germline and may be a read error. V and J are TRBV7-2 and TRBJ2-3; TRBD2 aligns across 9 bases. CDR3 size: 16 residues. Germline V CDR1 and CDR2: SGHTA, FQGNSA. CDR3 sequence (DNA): TGTGCCAGCAGTTTAGATGGCGGGAGGGCCACTGATACGCAGTATTTT. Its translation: CASSLDGGRATDTQYF.

The CDR3 spells CASSGTGSPETQYF. The DNA for the CDR3 is TGTGCCAGCAGCGGGACAGGGAGCCCGGAGACCCAGTACTTC. The V call is TRBV7-2, the J call TRBJ2-5; 9 bases line up with TRBD1. CDR3 size: 14 residues. Germline trimming cut 5 bases from V and 5 bases from J; bases unmatched to any gene: 6. Germline V gives CDR1 SGHTA, CDR2 FQGNSA.

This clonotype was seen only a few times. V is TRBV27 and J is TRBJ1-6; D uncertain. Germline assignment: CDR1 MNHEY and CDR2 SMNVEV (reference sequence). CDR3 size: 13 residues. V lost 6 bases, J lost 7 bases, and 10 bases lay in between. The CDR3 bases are TGTGCCAGCAGAGGACGGGAGAATTCACCCCTCCACTTT. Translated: CASRGRENSPLHF.

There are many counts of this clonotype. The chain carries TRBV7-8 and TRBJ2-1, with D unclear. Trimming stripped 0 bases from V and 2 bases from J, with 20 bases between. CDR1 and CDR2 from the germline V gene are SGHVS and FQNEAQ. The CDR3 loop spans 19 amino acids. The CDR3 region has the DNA TGTGCCAGCAGCTTAGCGGCACTGGTAATGGGGTCGCCCTACAATGAGCAGTTCTTC. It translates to CASSLAALVMGSPYNEQFF.

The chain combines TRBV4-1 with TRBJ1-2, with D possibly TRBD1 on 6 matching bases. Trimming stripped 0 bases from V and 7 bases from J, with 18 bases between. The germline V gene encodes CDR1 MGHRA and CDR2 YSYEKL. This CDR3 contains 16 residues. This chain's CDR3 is CASSQDRAGGASGYTF. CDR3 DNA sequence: TGCGCCAGCAGCCAAGATCGGGCCGGGGGCGCGAGTGGCTACACCTTC.

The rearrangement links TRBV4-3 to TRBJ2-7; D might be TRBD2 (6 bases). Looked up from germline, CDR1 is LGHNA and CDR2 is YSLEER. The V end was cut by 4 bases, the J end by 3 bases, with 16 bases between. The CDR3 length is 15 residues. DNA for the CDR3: TGCGCCAGCAGCCCACGGGACTCGGAAGGCTACGAGCAGTACTTC. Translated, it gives CASSPRDSEGYEQYF.

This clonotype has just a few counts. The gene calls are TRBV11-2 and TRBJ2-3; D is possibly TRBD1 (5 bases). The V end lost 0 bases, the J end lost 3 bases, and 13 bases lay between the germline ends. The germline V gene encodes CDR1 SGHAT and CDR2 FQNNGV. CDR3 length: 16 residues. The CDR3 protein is CASSLDDSRLTDTQYF. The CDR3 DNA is TGTGCCAGCAGCTTAGACGACAGTAGATTAACAGATACGCAGTATTTT.